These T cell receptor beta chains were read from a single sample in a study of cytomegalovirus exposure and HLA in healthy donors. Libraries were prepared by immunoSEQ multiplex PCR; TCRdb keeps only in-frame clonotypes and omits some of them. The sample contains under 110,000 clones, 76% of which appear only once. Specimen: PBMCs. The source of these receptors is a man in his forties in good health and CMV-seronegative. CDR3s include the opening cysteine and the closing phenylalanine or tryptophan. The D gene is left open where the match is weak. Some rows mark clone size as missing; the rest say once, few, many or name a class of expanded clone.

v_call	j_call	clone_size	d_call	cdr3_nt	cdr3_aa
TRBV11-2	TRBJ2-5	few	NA	TGTGCCAGCAGCTTAGAGAGAGAAGAGACCCAGTACTTC	CASSLEREETQYF
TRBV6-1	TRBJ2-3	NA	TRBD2	TGTGCCAGCAGTGAAGCTAGGACTAGCGGGGGTGCGTGGGGGTATTTT	CASSEARTSGGAWGYF
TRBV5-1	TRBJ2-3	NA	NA	TGCGCCAGCAGCTTGGACGGGGGCACAGATACGCAGTATTTT	CASSLDGGTDTQYF
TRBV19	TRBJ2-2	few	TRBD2	TGTGCCAGTAGTCCTCCGGGACTAGCGGGGGAGCACACCGGGGAGCTGTTTTTT	CASSPPGLAGEHTGELFF
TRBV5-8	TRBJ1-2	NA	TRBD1	TGTGCCAGCAGCTACCAGGGGGCAATCTATGGCTACACCTTC	CASSYQGAIYGYTF
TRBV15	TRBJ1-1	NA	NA	TGTGCCACCAGCAGAGAAGGGACTCTGAACACTGAAGCTTTCTTT	CATSREGTLNTEAFF
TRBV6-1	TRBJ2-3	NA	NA	TGTGCCAGCAGTGAGATAGGGGGTACAGATACGCAGTATTTT	CASSEIGGTDTQYF
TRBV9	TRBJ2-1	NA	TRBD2	TGTGCCAGCAGCGCCGGGACTAGTCCCCGTTACAATGAGCAGTTCTTC	CASSAGTSPRYNEQFF
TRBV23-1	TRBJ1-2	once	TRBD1	TGCGCCAGCAGGAATTATGGGACAGGTAACTATGGCTACACCTTC	CASRNYGTGNYGYTF
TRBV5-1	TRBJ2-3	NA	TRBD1	TGCGCCAGCAGCTTGGACAGGGGGACAGATACGCAGTATTTT	CASSLDRGTDTQYF
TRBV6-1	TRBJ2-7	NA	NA	TGTGCCAGCAGTGGCCAGGCCAGGGGATTGTACTTC	CASSGQARGLYF
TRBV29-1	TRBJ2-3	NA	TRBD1	TGCAGCGTCAGGACAGGGCGAGTTTCAGATACGCAGTATTTT	CSVRTGRVSDTQYF
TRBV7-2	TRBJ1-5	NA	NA	TGTGCCAGCAGCAGGACTTTCAATCAGCCCCAGCATTTT	CASSRTFNQPQHF
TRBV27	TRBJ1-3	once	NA	TGTGCCAGCAGTCGTTCCCAGGGATCCGGAAACACCATATATTTT	CASSRSQGSGNTIYF
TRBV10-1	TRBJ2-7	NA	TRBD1	TGCGCCAGCAGTAGACACCGGGACAGCTACGAGCAGTACTTC	CASSRHRDSYEQYF
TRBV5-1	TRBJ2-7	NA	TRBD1	TGCGCCAGCAGCTTGGAAGGGACAGGGGATTACGAGCAGTACTTC	CASSLEGTGDYEQYF
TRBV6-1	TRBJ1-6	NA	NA	TGTGCCAGCAGGGGACTGAATTCACCCCTCCACTTT	CASRGLNSPLHF